This T cell receptor beta chain was sequenced during a study of OX40 agonist ivuxolimab in advanced cancers. The study in broad terms: The costimulatory receptor OX40 (CD134) was targeted by ivuxolimab, a fully human IgG2 agonistic monoclonal antibody. Intravenous ivuxolimab was administered to patients every 2 weeks at six dose levels: 0.01, 0.1, 0.3, 1.5, 3 and 10 mg/kg. Of the roughly 51 dose-escalation patients, hepatocellular carcinoma was present in 19, melanoma in roughly 15, renal cell carcinoma in 9 and head and neck cancer in 9. The dose-escalation cohort was about 87% male with a mean age of approximately 59 years, ranging from roughly 20 to 80. Patients were allowed to have had prior anti-PD-1, anti-PD-L1 or anti-CTLA-4 therapy, and approximately 37% of the dose-escalation patients had been treated with checkpoint inhibitors. Partial responses occurred in three dose-escalation patients: two with cutaneous melanoma and one with hepatocellular carcinoma. The purpose of peripheral TCRbeta sequencing was to test whether ivuxolimab changed TCR sequence diversity and led to clonal T-cell expansion. The monotherapy dose-escalation portion (N of about 50 patients) of the phase I ivuxolimab trial is reported in the paper. The research as a whole found: At doses from 0.1 to 3.0 mg/kg, clonal expansion was seen in both CD4+ and CD8+ blood T cells between baseline and week 6. After ivuxolimab, expanded clones were on average more numerous among CD8+ T cells than among CD4+ T cells. Low levels of normalized T-cell clonal expansion were also shown by some nonresponding patients. The antigen specificity of the peripheral T cells that underwent clonal expansion was not determined. In the 0.1-3.0 mg/kg groups, partial responders were among the patients with the lowest normalized peripheral clonal expansion, particularly in CD8+ T cells.

V is reduced by 5 bases and J by 6 bases, leaving a spacing of 16 bases between them. CDR1 is given as MDHEN and CDR2 as SYDVKM, both from the germline V gene. Taken from cysteine to phenylalanine, the CDR3 has 14 residues. The sequence is cut down to CDR3 DNA, 42 bases in frame from base 1. Genomic DNA was isolated from the sorted cells so that the TCRbeta CDR3 region could be sequenced. TCRbeta CDR3 regions were sequenced using the immunoSEQ Assay. Here the immuneACCESS table is served through TCRdb, limited to in-frame sequences with V and J called. Missing clones are a known gap in these copies; in checked studies unresolved V genes cover under half, and the rest lacks a known reason. The sample has 77,000 or so clones on record, roughly 85% of them singletons. The ten largest clones represent less than 2.5% of the sample. Comments on this clone: Its antigen is currently not known. No base quality information exists; no much larger clone differs at one position.

The trial excluded patients who had a history of autoimmune disease or who were on systemic immunosuppression. Peripheral blood for TCR sequencing was collected from all dose cohorts at baseline, on cycle 4 day 1, and on cycle 7 day 1. The samples were drawn from a first-in-human, open-label, multicenter phase I dose-escalation trial of ivuxolimab. Adults with locally advanced or metastatic head and neck squamous cell, hepatocellular, melanoma or renal cell carcinoma were enrolled in the trial. Before TCR sequencing, CD4+ T cells and CD8+ T cells from peripheral blood were sorted into separate populations.

The TCR comes from an adult with an advanced solid tumor such as melanoma, head and neck, liver or kidney cancer. This chain joins TRBV28 to TRBJ1-2; 6 matching bases give a weak D call of TRBD1. Source: CD4+ or CD8+ T cells sorted from blood, taken in a trial of the OX40 agonist ivuxolimab. The nucleotide sequence reads TGTGCCAGCAGTGGAACCGGGACATATAATGGCTACACCTTC. Translated, it reads CASSGTGTYNGYTF.